The present T cell receptor beta chain was sequenced within a study of Tregs in tolerant kidney transplant recipients (dated by TCRdb to between 2017 and 2020). With regard to the full study: The study used TCRbeta sequencing to identify donor-specific regulatory T cells before combined kidney and bone marrow transplantation, then tracked those cells after transplant. In a few healthy controls, several methods of expanding Tregs specific for an allogeneic donor were compared by TCRbeta repertoire sequencing.

Unstimulated Tregs (CD4+CD25+CD127-), CD4+ non-Tregs (CD4+CD25-), CD4 and CD8 cells were FACS-sorted from thawed PBMCs. Healthy control blood came either as purchased buffy coats or from healthy volunteers. Healthy control blood was processed to PBMCs with a Ficoll density gradient and then cryopreserved, whereas patient PBMCs were collected both before and after transplant. Worth noting for this clone: No cognate antigen has been identified for it. No clone much larger than this one lies a single base away; base qualities are absent.

For TCRbeta CDR3 sequencing, genomic DNA from the sorted cells was extracted using the QIAGEN DNeasy Blood and Tissue Kit. High-throughput TCRbeta CDR3 sequencing, including PCR amplification with bias correction and internal controls, was performed commercially through immunoSEQ. In the paper's pipeline: Unique productive TCRbeta sequences were defined by CDR3 nucleotide sequence where primers matched, otherwise by CDR3 amino acid sequence with Vbeta and Jbeta genes. To correct for sorting error, sequences found in more than one sorted population at a frequency ratio of 2:1 or less were discarded, and the remaining shared sequences were assigned to the population with the higher frequency. Donor-reactive sequences were defined as at least 5-fold expanded in CFSE-low cells versus unstimulated cells, with frequency of at least 0.01% in CFSE-low cells. Repertoire divergence was quantified by Jensen-Shannon divergence calculated from the top 100 TCRbeta sequences ranked by frequency. When a sample had multiple sequencing runs, each run was corrected for sorting error separately and the runs were then pooled. TCRdb took over this immuneACCESS table, retaining in-frame rearrangements with V and J assigned. Such tables are incomplete; in checked studies, under half of the missing clones stem from an unresolved V gene, and the remainder is unexplained. V, J and clone size reflect that table, while D and trimming were determined from the DNA. The table for this sample lists some 55,000 clones; around four fifths of them were counted only once. Roughly 5% of the sample rests with the top ten.

Looking up the germline V gene yields CDR1 SGDLS and CDR2 YYNGEE. Measured from the cysteine to the phenylalanine, the CDR3 is 16 residues long. Solely the CDR3 DNA is kept, with 48 bases framed from the first base. V lost 3 bases and J lost 4 bases; the stretch between them is 19 bases long. What the authors observed across the whole study: Because the study included only a small number of patients, the results must be confirmed in larger populations and under other immunosuppression protocols. The most biologically relevant and donor-specific TCRbeta repertoire appeared to be identified by expanding Tregs with activated donor B cells. Although technical replication error seemed to be minimal, the question of biological reproducibility was not addressed directly.

The source material was CD4+ T cells from blood. The chain joins TRBV9 to TRBJ1-2; 6 matching bases give a weak D call of TRBD1. The sequence was obtained from a human donor in good health. CDR3 loop: CASSETPDRHAYGYTF. The DNA reads TGTGCCAGCAGCGAGACGCCAGACAGGCACGCCTATGGCTACACCTTC.